One T cell receptor beta chain is described in this entry. Peripheral blood, about 10 milliliters per donor, was collected. The data were obtained in a study of blood T cells in healthy people across ages. Study summary: Capturing about one barcoded beta molecule per two T cells was achieved by template switching.

The junction had 13 bases not matched to a gene; V was cut back by 0 bases and J by 8 bases. The germline V gene encodes CDR1 DFQATT and CDR2 SNEGSKA (reference sequence). The CDR3 consists of 16 residues. Through a sample-barcoded 5' primer and a J-beta primer mix, a second PCR was run for roughly 6 to 11 cycles. TCRdb re-called the 5' RACE reads through MiXCR, storing one row per CDR3 protein. The sample carries under 850,000 distinct CDR3 sequences, roughly 35% recorded once. This rearrangement joins TRBV20-1 to TRBJ1-2; 9 bases fit TRBD1. The origin of this receptor is a man younger than 35 in good health. The sample consisted of blood. The CDR3 DNA follows: TGCAGTGCTAGAGACCACCCGGGACAGGGAATGAGAGGCTACACCTTC. Translating gives CSARDHPGQGMRGYTF.